Sequencing of this TCR beta chain was carried out in a study of post-analysis software for immune sequencing data. On the study more broadly: The disease courses spanned relapsing-remitting, secondary progressive and progressive-relapsing forms of multiple sclerosis. Study-wide results and caveats: Higher frequency in patients than in controls was seen for about 5 TRBV segments, with TRBV5-6, TRBV5-1 and TRBV20-1 among them. F measure clustering grouped samples strongly by preparation batch.

The CDR3 loop spans 16 amino acids. Germline assignment: CDR1 SGHKS and CDR2 YYEKEE (reference sequence). The V and J ends lost 6 bases and 6 bases respectively, with 23 bases between them. The TCR beta cDNA libraries contained unique molecular identifiers. From around 1 to 9.1 million T cells, 500,000 or so cDNA molecules were obtained. TCRdb independently ran MiXCR on the PCR reads; one entry per CDR3 protein. The repertoire holds roughly 160,000 distinct CDR3 sequences, with 35% to 40% as singletons. About this clonotype: Its matching antigen is unknown. A much larger clone differs from this one at a single base, so this may be a read error.

J is TRBJ2-3 and V is TRBV5-5; tentative D call: TRBD2 (6 bases). The sample consisted of blood, taken after autologous hematopoietic stem cell transplantation. The source is a girl under 18 with multiple sclerosis. CDR3 coding DNA: TGTGCCAGCAACATCACCGGGACTCCCAAAGGGGATACGCAGTATTTT. Its translation: CASNITGTPKGDTQYF.